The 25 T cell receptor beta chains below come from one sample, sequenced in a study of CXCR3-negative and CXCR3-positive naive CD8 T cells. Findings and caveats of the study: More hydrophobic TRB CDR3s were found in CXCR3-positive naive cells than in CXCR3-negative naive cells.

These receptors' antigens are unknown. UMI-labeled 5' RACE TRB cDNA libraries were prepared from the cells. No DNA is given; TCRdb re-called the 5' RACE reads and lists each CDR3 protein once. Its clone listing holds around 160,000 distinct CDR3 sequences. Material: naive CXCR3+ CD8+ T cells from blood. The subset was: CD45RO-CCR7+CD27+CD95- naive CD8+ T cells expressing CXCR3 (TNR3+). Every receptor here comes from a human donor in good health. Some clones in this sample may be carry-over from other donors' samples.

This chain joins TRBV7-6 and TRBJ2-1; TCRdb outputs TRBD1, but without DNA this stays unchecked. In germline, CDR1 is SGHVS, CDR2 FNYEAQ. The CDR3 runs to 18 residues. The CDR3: CASSPQGWDRDPSNERFF.

This CDR3 is CASSSNWDSYEQYF. This chain links TRBV27 with TRBJ2-7. The CDR3 covers 14 residues. CDR1 is MNHEY, CDR2 SMNVEV, per germline (reference sequence).

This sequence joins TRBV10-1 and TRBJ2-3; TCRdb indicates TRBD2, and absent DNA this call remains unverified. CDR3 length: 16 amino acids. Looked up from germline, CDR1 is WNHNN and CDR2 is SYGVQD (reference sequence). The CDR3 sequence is CASSEPSGLNTDTQYF.

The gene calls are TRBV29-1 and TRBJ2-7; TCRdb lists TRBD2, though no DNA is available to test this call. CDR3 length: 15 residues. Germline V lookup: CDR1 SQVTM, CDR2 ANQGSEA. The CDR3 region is CSVEILAGSNYEQYF.

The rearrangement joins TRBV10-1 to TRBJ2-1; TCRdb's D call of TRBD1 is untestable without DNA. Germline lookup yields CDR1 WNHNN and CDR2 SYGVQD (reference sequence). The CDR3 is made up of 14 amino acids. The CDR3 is CASRAGPPYNEQFF.

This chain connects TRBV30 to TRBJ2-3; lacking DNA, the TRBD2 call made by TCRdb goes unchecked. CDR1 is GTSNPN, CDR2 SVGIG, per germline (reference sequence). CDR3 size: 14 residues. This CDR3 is CAWRGAAATDTQYF.

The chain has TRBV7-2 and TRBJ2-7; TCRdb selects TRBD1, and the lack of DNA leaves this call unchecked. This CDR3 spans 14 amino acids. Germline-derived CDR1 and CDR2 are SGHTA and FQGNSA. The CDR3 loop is CASSPRTSSYEQYF.

This chain's CDR3 is CASSPDSRTDDQPQHF. V gene TRBV18 combines with J gene TRBJ1-5; no DNA is available, so the TRBD1 call from TCRdb remains unchecked. Per the germline V gene, CDR1 is KGHSH and CDR2 is LQKENI. This CDR3 is 16 amino acids long.

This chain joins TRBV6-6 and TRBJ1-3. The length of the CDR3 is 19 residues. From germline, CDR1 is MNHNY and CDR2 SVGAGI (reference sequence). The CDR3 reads CASSYDSARLIRSGNTIYF.

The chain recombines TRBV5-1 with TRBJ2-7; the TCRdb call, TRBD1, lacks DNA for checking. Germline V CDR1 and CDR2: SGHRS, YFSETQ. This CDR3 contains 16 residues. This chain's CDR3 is CASSREPGQGAHEQYF.

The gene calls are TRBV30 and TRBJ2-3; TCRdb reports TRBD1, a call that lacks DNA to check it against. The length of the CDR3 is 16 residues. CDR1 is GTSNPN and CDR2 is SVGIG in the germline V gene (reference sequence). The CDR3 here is CAWSDEDEGDPDTQYF.

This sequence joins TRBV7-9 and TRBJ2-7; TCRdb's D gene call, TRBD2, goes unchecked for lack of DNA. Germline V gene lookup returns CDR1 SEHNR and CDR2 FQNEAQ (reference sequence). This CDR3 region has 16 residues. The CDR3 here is CASSPPRSLGPYEQYF.

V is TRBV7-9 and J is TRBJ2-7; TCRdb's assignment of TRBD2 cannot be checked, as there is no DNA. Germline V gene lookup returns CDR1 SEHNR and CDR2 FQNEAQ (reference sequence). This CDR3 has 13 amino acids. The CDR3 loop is CASSPPSTYEQYF.

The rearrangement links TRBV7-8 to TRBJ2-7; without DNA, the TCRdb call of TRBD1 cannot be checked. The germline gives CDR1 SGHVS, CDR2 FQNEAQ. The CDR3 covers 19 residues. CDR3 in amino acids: CASSWGEIKARAETYEQYF.

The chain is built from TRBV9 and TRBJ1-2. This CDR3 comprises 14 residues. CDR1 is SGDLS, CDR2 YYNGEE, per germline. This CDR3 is CASSVVTGGADYTF.

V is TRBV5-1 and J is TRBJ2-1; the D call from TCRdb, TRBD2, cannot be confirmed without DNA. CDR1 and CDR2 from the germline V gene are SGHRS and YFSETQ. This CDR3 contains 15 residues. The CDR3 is CASSLSAGGANEQFF.

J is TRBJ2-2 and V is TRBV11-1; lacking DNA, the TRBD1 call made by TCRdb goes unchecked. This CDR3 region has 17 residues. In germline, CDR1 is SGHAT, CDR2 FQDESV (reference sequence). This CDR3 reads CASSLFEGAVRTGELFF.

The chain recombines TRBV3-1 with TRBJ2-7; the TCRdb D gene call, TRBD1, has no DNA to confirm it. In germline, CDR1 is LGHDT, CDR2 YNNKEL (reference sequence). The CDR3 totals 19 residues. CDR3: CASSQDGSGGGQSSYEQYF.

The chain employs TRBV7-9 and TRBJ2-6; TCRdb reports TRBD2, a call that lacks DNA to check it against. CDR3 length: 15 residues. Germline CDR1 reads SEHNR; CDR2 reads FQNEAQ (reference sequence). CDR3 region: CASLDSGSGANVLTF.

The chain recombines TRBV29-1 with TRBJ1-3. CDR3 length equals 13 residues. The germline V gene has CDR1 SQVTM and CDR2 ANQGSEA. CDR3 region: CSAHTSSGNTIYF.

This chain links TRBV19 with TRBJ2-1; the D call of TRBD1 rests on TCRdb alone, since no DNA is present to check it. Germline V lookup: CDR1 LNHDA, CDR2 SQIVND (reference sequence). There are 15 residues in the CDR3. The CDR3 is CASSKGTVSYNEQFF.

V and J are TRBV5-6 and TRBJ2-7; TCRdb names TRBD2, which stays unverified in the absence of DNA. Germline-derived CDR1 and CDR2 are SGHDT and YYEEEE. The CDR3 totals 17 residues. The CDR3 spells CASSGGLAGGPSYEQYF.

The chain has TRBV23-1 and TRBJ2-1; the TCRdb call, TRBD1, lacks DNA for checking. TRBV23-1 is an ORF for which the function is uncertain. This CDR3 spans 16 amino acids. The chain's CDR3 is CASSREGRTSYNEQFF.

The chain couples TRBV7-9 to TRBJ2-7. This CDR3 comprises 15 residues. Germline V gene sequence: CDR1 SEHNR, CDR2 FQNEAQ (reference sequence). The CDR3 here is CASSYSGLSSYEQYF.

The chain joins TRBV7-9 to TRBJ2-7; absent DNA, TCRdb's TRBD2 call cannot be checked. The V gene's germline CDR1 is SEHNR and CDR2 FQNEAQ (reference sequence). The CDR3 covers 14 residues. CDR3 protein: CASSFWENRDEQYF.